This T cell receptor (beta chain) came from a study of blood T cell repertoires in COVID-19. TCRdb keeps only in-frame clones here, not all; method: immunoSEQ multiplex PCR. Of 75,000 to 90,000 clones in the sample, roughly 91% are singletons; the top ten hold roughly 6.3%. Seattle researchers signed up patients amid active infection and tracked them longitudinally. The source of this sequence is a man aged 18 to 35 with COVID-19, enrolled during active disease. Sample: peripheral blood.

The CDR3 loop is CASSYSKHPEQPQHF. The CDR3, as DNA: TGTGCCAGCAGTTACTCGAAGCACCCCGAACAGCCCCAGCATTTT. The chain joins TRBV6-5 to TRBJ1-5, with unresolved D. Per germline, CDR1 MNHEY and CDR2 SVGAGI. Deletions cut 0 bases from V and 7 bases from J, with 13 bases between. The CDR3 length is 15 residues.